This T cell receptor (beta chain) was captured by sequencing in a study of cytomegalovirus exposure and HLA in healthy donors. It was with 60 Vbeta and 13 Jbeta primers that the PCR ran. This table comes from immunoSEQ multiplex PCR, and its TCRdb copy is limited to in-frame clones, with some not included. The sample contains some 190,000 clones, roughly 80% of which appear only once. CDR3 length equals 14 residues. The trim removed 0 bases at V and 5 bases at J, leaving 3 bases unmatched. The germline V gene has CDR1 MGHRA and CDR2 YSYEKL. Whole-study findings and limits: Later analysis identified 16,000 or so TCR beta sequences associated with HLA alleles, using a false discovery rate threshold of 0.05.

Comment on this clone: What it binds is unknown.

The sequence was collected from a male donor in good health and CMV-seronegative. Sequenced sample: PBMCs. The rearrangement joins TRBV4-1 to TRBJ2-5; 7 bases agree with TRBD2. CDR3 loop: CASSQDRGGETQYF. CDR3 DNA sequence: TGCGCCAGCAGCCAAGATCGGGGAGGGGAGACCCAGTACTTC.